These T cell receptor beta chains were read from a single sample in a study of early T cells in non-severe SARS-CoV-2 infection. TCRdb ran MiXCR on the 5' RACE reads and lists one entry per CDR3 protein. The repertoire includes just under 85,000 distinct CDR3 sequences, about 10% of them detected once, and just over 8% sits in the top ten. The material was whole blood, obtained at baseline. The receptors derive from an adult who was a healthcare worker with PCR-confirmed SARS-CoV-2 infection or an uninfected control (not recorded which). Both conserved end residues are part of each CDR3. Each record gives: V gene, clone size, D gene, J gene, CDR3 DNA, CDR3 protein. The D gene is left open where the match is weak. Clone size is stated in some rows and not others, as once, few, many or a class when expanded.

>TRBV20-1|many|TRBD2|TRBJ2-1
TGCAGTGCTACCGGAGTAGCGGGACGCAATGAGCAGTTCTTC
CSATGVAGRNEQFF
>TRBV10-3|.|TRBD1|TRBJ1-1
TGTGCCATCAGTGTCGACAGGGGGCCGGGCACTGAAGCTTTCTTT
CAISVDRGPGTEAFF
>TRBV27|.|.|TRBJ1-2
TGTGCCAGCAGTTTAGAGGGGAGAGGAGGCGGCTACACCTTC
CASSLEGRGGGYTF
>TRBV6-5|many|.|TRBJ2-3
TGTGCCAGCAGTCCCGACGGAATCCCGGGCACAGATACGCAGTATTTT
CASSPDGIPGTDTQYF
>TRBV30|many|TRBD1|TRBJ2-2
TGTGCCTGGAAGGGACAGGTCAACACCGGGGAGCTGTTTTTT
CAWKGQVNTGELFF
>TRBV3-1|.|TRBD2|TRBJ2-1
TGTGCCAGCAGCCAAATGCTAGCGGGAGGCAATGAGCAGTTCTTC
CASSQMLAGGNEQFF
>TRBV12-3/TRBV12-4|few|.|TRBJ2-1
TGTGCCAGCAGTTTAGGCACGGTGGGGAATGAGCAGTTCTTC
CASSLGTVGNEQFF
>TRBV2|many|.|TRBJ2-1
TGTGCCAGCCAAATATCCACGGGCAACAATGAGCAGTTCTTC
CASQISTGNNEQFF
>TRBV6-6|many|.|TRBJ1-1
TGTGCCAGCAGTTACAGTATCGCAGAAGCTTTCTTT
CASSYSIAEAFF
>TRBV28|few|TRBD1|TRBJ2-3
TGTGCCAGCGACTCCCGGGACAGGTACATCACAGATACGCAGTATTTT
CASDSRDRYITDTQYF
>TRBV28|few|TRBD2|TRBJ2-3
TGTGCCAGCAGACGGACTAGCGGGCGAGGGGATACGCAGTATTTT
CASRRTSGRGDTQYF
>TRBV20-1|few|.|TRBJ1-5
TGCAGTGCTAGGTCCAGTCTCAATCAGCCCCAGCATTTT
CSARSSLNQPQHF
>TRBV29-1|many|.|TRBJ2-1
TGCAGGGCCTCACGTTCCTACAATGAGCAGTTCTTC
CRASRSYNEQFF
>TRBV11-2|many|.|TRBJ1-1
TGTGCCAGCAGCTTGAAACGCGGGGAGGAAGCTTTCTTT
CASSLKRGEEAFF
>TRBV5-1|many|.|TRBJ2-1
TGCGCCAGCAGCTTGGAAGGGATTACGAGCTCCTACAATGAGCAGTTCTTC
CASSLEGITSSYNEQFF
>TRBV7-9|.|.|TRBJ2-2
TGTGCCAGCAGCCCCCGGATCGCCGGGGAGCTGTTTTTT
CASSPRIAGELFF
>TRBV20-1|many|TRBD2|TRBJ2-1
TGCAGTGCTAGAGACGCGGGAGTCGGCAATGAGCAGTTCTTC
CSARDAGVGNEQFF
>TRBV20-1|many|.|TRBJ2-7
TGCAGTGTAGCGGTTTACGAGCAGTACTTC
CSVAVYEQYF
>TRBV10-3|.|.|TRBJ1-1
TGTGCCATCAGTGCGGCGGACGTGGCGTCTAATGAAGCTTTCTTT
CAISAADVASNEAFF
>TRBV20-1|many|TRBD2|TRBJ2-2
TGCAGTGCTCCCCTAAGCGGGACGGGCACCGGGGAGCTGTTTTTT
CSAPLSGTGTGELFF
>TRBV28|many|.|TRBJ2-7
TGTGCCAGCAGTTTATCCGGGCTCCTCCGGTACGAGCAGTACTTC
CASSLSGLLRYEQYF
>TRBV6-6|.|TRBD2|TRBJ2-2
TGTGCCAGCAGTTACGAGACTAGCGGGAGGGAGCTGTTTTTT
CASSYETSGRELFF
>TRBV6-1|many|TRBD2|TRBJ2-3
TGTGCCAGCAGTGAATACCTGGGCGGGAGCAAGAAAAATACGCAGTATTTT
CASSEYLGGSKKNTQYF
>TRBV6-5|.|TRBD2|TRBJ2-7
TGTGCCAGCAGTCCTAGCGGGAACCCCTACGAGCAGTACTTC
CASSPSGNPYEQYF
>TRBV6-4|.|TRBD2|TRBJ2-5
TGTGCCAGCAGCCTCTTAGCGGGAGAGGGAGAGACCCAGTACTTC
CASSLLAGEGETQYF
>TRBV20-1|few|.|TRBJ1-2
TGCAGTGCTAAGGGACGGAACTATGGCTACACCTTC
CSAKGRNYGYTF
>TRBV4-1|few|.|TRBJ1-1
TGCGCCAGCAGCCAAGAAGAGAACACTGAAGCTTTCTTT
CASSQEENTEAFF
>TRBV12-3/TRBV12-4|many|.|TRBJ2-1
TGTGCCAGCAAACCGGGGGCGATGAACTACAATGAGCAGTTCTTC
CASKPGAMNYNEQFF
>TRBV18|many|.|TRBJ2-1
TGTGCCAGCTCGCAACTACCGCGCGATGAGCAGTTCTTC
CASSQLPRDEQFF
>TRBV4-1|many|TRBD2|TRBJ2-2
TGCGCCAGCAGCCAAGGAGCGGGAGGCATAACTGGGGAGCTGTTTTTT
CASSQGAGGITGELFF
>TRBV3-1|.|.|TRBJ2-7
TGTGCCAGCAGCCAAGGTGGCGGAAACTACGAGCAGTACTTC
CASSQGGGNYEQYF
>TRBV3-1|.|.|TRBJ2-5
TGTGCCAGCAGCCCACTTCAAGGGCAAGAGACCCAGTACTTC
CASSPLQGQETQYF
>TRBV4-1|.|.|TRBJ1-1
TGCGCCAGCAGCCAAGATCGACCACAGATGAACACTGAAGCTTTCTTT
CASSQDRPQMNTEAFF
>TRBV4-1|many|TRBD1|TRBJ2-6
TGCGCCAGCAGCCTTAGAGGGCCGGGACAGGCCCTCTCTGGGGCCAACGTCCTGACTTTC
CASSLRGPGQALSGANVLTF
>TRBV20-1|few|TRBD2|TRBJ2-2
TGCAGTGCTAAGGGTAGCGGGAGAGACACCGGGGAGCTGTTTTTT
CSAKGSGRDTGELFF
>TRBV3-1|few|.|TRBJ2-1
TGTGCCAGCAGCCAAGATCAGCTAGCGTGGAATGAGCAGTTCTTC
CASSQDQLAWNEQFF
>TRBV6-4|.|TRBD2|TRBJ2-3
TGTGCCAGCAGTGAACGGGGACTAGTGACAGATACGCAGTATTTT
CASSERGLVTDTQYF
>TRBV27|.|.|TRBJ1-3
TGTGCCAGCAGTTTTACGAACACCATATATTTT
CASSFTNTIYF
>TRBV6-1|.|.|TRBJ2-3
TGTGCCAGCAGTGAAACTTTGAAGACCGATACGCAGTATTTT
CASSETLKTDTQYF
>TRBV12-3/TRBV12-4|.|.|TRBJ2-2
TGTGCCAGCAGGGCCGGGACGGCGAACACCGGGGAGCTGTTTTTT
CASRAGTANTGELFF
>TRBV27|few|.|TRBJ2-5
TGTGCCAGCAGTTTAGGGGTAACGCGATCAGAGACCCAGTACTTC
CASSLGVTRSETQYF
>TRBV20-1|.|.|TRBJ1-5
TGCAGTGCTACCCCCCTTATGGTGGATAGCAATCAGCCCCAGCATTTT
CSATPLMVDSNQPQHF
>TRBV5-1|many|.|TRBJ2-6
TGTGCCAGCAGCTTAGAGGGGGCTGGGGCCAACGTCCTGACTTTC
CASSLEGAGANVLTF
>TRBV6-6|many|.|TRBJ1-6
TGTGCCAGCAACCGTCCAGGGGCCCACTATAATTCACCCCTCCACTTT
CASNRPGAHYNSPLHF
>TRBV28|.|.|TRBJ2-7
TGTGCCAGCAGATGGCGAGCCAGCTCCTACGAGCAGTACTTC
CASRWRASSYEQYF
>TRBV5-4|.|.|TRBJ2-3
TGTGCCAGCAGCCGAGGGGGAGGGCTCGATACGCAGTATTTT
CASSRGGGLDTQYF
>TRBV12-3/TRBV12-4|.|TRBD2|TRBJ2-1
TGTGCCAGCAGTTTTTTCGCGGGAGGGCCGGCTTACAATGAGCAGTTCTTC
CASSFFAGGPAYNEQFF
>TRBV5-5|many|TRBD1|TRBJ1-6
TGTGCCAGCAGCTTGGGGGACAGATTCTATAATTCACCCCTCCACTTT
CASSLGDRFYNSPLHF
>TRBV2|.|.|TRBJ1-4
TGTGCCAGCAGTGAAGAAACCCGGGGAGACGAAAAACTGTTTTTT
CASSEETRGDEKLFF
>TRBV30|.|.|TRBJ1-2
TGTGCCTGGGGGGATCTTCCGGAGTATGGCTACACCTTC
CAWGDLPEYGYTF
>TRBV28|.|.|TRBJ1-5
TGTGCCAGCAGCACCTCCGCGAGGGGATCAGGCAATCAGCCCCAGCATTTT
CASSTSARGSGNQPQHF
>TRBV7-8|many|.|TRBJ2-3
TGTGCCAGCAGCTCGCAGCCCCCTAGCACAGATACGCAGTATTTT
CASSSQPPSTDTQYF
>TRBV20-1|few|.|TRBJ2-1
TGCAGTGCTAGACTCTTAGCATACAATGAGCAGTTCTTC
CSARLLAYNEQFF
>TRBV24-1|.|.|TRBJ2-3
TGTGCCACCAGTGATTTCGCGACAGCGACAGATACGCAGTATTTT
CATSDFATATDTQYF
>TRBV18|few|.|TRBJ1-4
TGTGCCAGCTCACCACGGGGAACTAATGAAAAACTGTTTTTT
CASSPRGTNEKLFF
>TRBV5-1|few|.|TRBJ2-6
TGCGCCAGCAGCTTGCGACAGCACTCTGGGGCCAACGTCCTGACTTTC
CASSLRQHSGANVLTF
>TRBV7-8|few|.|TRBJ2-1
TGTGCCAGCAGCTTGAACCTAGTCTACAATGAGCAGTTCTTC
CASSLNLVYNEQFF
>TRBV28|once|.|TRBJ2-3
TGTGCCAGCAGCCACCGGGGGTTGGCAGATACGCAGTATTTT
CASSHRGLADTQYF
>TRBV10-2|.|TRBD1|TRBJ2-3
TGCGCCAGCGCCGCAGGGGGCAACACAGATACGCAGTATTTT
CASAAGGNTDTQYF
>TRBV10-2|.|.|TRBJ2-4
TGCGCCAGCAGTGAGTGGGCAGGACGGACTCAGTACTTC
CASSEWAGRTQYF